The entry below gives a single T cell receptor (beta chain) sequence along with its context. A single record per CDR3 protein comes from TCRdb applying MiXCR to the 5' RACE reads. The table records under 600,000 distinct CDR3 sequences, about a fifth of them present only once. This sample was taken from a study of T-cell memory formation after mild COVID-19. The CDR3 loop spans 14 amino acids. V shed 3 bases and J shed 1 base, with 9 bases lying between them. Germline V gives CDR1 KGHSH, CDR2 LQKENI. This clonotype was sampled from an adult woman who had mild COVID-19 (a few samples of this study predate the infection). Cell type and time point are not known. The rearrangement links TRBV18 to TRBJ2-5; D unclear. Sequencing was performed on PBMCs or a T cell subset sorted from them (not recorded which). CDR3 in amino acids: CASSPSRTQETQYF. In DNA form, the CDR3 reads TGTGCCAGCTCACCCAGTCGAACCCAAGAGACCCAGTACTTC.